The sequence of this TCR beta chain was determined in a study of T-cell memory formation after mild COVID-19. This clonotype was observed a few times. Germline CDR1 reads LGHNA; CDR2 reads YSLEER. V lost 1 base to trimming and J lost 8 bases, with 8 bases between them. The CDR3 has 12 amino acids. TCRdb fed the 5' RACE reads into MiXCR, producing one record per CDR3 protein. The sample lists some 45,000 distinct CDR3 sequences; roughly 27% were seen once. The receptor comes from a man between 18 and 35 years old who had mild COVID-19 (a few samples of this study predate the infection). Cell type and time point are not known. The sequenced sample was PBMCs or a T cell subset sorted from them (not recorded which). The chain uses TRBV4-3 and TRBJ1-2; no clear D gene. For the CDR3, the DNA is TGCGCCAGCAGCCAAGGGGCGCAGGGCTACACCTTC. This gives the protein CASSQGAQGYTF.